The rows below give T cell receptor beta chains drawn from one sample of a study of T-cell memory formation after mild COVID-19. Via MiXCR, TCRdb re-called the 5' RACE reads, giving one row per CDR3 protein. The data hold about 290,000 distinct CDR3 sequences, with 15% to 20% observed a single time. Sequencing was performed on PBMCs or a T cell subset sorted from them (not recorded which). These receptors originate from a man aged 18 to 29 who had mild COVID-19 (a few samples of this study predate the infection). Cell type and time point are not known. Both conserved end residues are part of each CDR3. Fields, in order: V gene, J gene, D gene, clone size, CDR3 protein, CDR3 DNA. A D gene is named only where the DNA matches it firmly. Clone size is not always given. Where it is, it says once, few, many or a class for expanded clones.

>TRBV11-2|TRBJ2-2|-|-
CASSLGPGQGWTGELFF
TGTGCCAGCAGCTTAGGGCCGGGGCAGGGCTGGACCGGGGAGCTGTTTTTT
>TRBV7-2|TRBJ2-1|-|few
CASSRTRSGRNEQFF
TGTGCCAGCAGCCGCACTAGGTCCGGAAGGAATGAGCAGTTCTTC
>TRBV3-1|TRBJ2-5|TRBD1|few
CASRGPRGETQYF
TGTGCCAGCAGAGGCCCCAGGGGGGAGACCCAGTACTTC
>TRBV20-1|TRBJ1-1|-|-
CSASLNTEAFF
TGCAGTGCTAGCCTCAACACTGAAGCTTTCTTT
>TRBV10-3|TRBJ2-2|TRBD2|few
CAISDTSGGWTGELFF
TGTGCCATCAGTGACACTAGCGGGGGTTGGACCGGGGAGCTGTTTTTT
>TRBV28|TRBJ2-3|TRBD1|few
CASSFQGVRTQYF
TGTGCCAGCAGTTTCCAGGGGGTCCGAACGCAGTATTTT
>TRBV27|TRBJ2-2|TRBD2|few
CASSLVLAGSTGELFF
TGTGCCAGCAGTCTTGTTCTAGCGGGGTCAACCGGGGAGCTGTTTTTT
>TRBV28|TRBJ2-5|-|few
CASSPPQAPGETQYF
TGTGCCAGCAGCCCCCCCCAGGCCCCCGGAGAGACCCAGTACTTC
>TRBV7-6|TRBJ2-3|-|-
CASTKFPDTDTQYF
TGTGCCAGCACCAAGTTCCCGGACACAGATACGCAGTATTTT
>TRBV20-1|TRBJ1-6|-|few
CSALHGGYNSPLHF
TGCAGTGCTCTCCACGGGGGGTATAATTCACCCCTCCACTTT
>TRBV24-1|TRBJ2-2|TRBD2|few
CATSGEGYTGELFF
TGTGCCACCAGTGGGGAGGGGTACACCGGGGAGCTGTTTTTT
>TRBV15|TRBJ1-5|-|-
CATSRGLYSNQPQHF
TGTGCCACCAGCAGAGGGTTGTATAGCAATCAGCCCCAGCATTTT
>TRBV5-1|TRBJ2-6|TRBD2|few
CASSWNQRGGSGANVLTF
TGCGCCAGCAGCTGGAACCAGCGGGGGGGCTCTGGGGCCAACGTCCTGACTTTC
>TRBV12-3/TRBV12-4|TRBJ1-1|TRBD1|-
CASSWRGLGEAFF
TGTGCCAGCAGTTGGAGGGGGCTGGGTGAAGCTTTCTTT
>TRBV6-6|TRBJ1-2|-|few
CASNRGAYGYTF
TGTGCCAGCAATCGGGGAGCATATGGCTACACCTTC
>TRBV6-6|TRBJ1-2|TRBD1|-
CASNHQGGNYGYTF
TGTGCCAGCAATCATCAGGGGGGGAACTATGGCTACACCTTC
>TRBV7-9|TRBJ2-5|TRBD2|few
CASSFVLAGETQYF
TGTGCCAGCAGCTTCGTACTAGCGGGAGAGACCCAGTACTTC
>TRBV5-1|TRBJ2-2|TRBD2|-
CASSLSLAGTGELFF
TGCGCCAGCAGCTTGTCTCTAGCGGGGACCGGGGAGCTGTTTTTT
>TRBV4-3|TRBJ1-4|TRBD1|-
CASSPGQALNEKLFF
TGCGCCAGCAGCCCGGGACAGGCGCTTAATGAAAAACTGTTTTTT
>TRBV11-2|TRBJ2-3|-|-
CASSRGPGGTDTQYF
TGTGCCAGCAGCCGCGGCCCCGGGGGCACAGATACGCAGTATTTT
>TRBV12-3/TRBV12-4|TRBJ2-2|-|few
CAGLVNTGELFF
TGTGCCGGGCTGGTGAACACCGGGGAGCTGTTTTTT
>TRBV12-3/TRBV12-4|TRBJ2-1|TRBD1|medium-sized
CASRQGIGNEQFF
TGTGCCAGCAGACAGGGGATCGGGAATGAGCAGTTCTTC
>TRBV20-1|TRBJ2-1|-|few
CSALEAGAKDEQFF
TGCAGTGCTTTAGAGGCGGGGGCGAAGGATGAGCAGTTCTTC
>TRBV18|TRBJ2-5|TRBD1|-
CASSQIGQGPETQYF
TGTGCCAGCTCACAAATCGGACAGGGTCCAGAGACCCAGTACTTC
>TRBV2|TRBJ2-4|-|many
CASSTRGGRDIQYF
TGTGCCAGCAGCACCAGGGGGGGCAGGGACATTCAGTACTTC
>TRBV7-8|TRBJ1-4|-|many
CASSPRDTISPLTNEKLFF
TGTGCCAGCAGCCCCCGGGACACAATTTCCCCGCTAACTAATGAAAAACTGTTTTTT